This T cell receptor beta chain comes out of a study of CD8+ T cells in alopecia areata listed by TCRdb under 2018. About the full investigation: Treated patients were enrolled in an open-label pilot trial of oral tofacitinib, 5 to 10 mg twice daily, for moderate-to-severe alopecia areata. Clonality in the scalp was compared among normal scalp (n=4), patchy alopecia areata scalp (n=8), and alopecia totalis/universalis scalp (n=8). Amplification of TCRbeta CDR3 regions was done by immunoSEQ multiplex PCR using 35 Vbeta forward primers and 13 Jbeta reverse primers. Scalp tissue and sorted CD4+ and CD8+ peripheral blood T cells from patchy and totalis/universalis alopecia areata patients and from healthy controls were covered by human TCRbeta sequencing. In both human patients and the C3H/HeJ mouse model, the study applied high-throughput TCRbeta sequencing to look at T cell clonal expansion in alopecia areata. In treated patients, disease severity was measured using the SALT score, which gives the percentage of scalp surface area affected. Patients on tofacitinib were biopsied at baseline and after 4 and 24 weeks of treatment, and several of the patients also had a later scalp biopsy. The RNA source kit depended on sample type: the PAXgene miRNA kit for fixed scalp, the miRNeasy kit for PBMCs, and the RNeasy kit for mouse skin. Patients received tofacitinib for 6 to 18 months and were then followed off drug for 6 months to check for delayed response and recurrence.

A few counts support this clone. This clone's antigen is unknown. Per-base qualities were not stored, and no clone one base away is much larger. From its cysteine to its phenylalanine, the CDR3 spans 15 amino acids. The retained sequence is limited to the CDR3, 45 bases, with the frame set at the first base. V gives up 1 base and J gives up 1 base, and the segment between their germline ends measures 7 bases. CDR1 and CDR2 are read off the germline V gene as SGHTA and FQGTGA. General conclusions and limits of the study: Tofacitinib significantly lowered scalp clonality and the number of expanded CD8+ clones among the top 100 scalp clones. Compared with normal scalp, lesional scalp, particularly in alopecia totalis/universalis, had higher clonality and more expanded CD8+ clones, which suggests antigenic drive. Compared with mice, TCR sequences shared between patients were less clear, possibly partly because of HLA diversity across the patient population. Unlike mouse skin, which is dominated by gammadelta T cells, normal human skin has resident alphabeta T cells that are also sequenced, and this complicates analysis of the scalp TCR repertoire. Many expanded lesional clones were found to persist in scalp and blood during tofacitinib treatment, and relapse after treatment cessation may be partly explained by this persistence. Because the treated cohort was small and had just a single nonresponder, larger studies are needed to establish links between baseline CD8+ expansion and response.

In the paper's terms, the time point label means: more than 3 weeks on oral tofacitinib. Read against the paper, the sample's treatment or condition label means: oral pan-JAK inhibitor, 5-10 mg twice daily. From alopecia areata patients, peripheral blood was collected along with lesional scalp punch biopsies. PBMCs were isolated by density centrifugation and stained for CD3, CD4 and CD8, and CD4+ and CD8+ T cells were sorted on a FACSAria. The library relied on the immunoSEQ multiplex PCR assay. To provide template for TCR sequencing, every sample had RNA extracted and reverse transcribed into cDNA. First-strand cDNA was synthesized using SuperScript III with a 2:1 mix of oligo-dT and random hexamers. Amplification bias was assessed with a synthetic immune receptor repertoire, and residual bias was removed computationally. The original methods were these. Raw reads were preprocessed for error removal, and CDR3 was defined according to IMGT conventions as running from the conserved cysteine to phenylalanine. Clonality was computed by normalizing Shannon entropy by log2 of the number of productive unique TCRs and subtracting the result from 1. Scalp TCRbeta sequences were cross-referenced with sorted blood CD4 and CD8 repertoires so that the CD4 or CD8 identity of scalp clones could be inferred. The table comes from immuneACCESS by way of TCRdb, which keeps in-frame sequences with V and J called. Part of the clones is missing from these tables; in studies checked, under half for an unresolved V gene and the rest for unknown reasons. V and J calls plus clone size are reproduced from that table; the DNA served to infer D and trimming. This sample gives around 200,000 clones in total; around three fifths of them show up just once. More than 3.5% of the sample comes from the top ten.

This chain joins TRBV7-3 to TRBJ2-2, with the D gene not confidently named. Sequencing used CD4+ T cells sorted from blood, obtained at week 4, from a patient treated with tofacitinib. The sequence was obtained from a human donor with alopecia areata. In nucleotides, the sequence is TGTGCCAGCAGCTTAAATGCAGAGAACACCGGGGAGCTGTTTTTT. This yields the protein CASSLNAENTGELFF.